This T cell receptor (beta chain) was observed in a study of T cell repertoires in ileal Crohn's disease. Overall study: Surgery for a complication: stricturing in roughly 60%, penetrating in approximately 39%. Findings of the study overall: High-frequency clones were more common in sorted CD8 than CD4 cells.

The table came from immunoSEQ multiplex PCR; TCRdb's copy has only in-frame clones and leaves some out. The sample contains approximately 6,800 clones, roughly 70% of which appear only once. Concerning this clone itself: Its antigen remains unidentified.

The CDR3 covers 16 residues. V was pared by 5 bases and J by 0 bases, with 9 bases of the junction left unmatched. CDR1 is MNHEY, CDR2 SMNVEV, per germline (reference sequence). The sample was ileal tissue. The TCR comes from an adult with Crohn's disease. The chain recombines TRBV27 with TRBJ1-2; 7 positions match TRBD1. The DNA of the CDR3 is TGTGCCAGCAGTGTACGACCGGGACAGTCTAACTATGGCTACACCTTC. Its protein is CASSVRPGQSNYGYTF.